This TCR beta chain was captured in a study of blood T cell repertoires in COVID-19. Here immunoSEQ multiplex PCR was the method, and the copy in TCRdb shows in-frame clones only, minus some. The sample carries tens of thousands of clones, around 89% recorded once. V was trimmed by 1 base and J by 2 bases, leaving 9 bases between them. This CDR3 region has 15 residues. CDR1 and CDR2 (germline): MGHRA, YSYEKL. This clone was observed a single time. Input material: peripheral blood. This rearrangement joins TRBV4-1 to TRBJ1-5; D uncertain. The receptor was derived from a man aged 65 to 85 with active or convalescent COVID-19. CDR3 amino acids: CASSQAALGNQPQHF. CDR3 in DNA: TGCGCCAGCAGCCAAGCCGCATTAGGCAATCAGCCCCAGCATTTT.